This record concerns one TCR beta chain sequence. Its antigen is not yet known. Base qualities are not at hand, and no much larger clone is one base apart. The CDR3 has 14 amino acids, counting the end cysteine and phenylalanine. CDR3 DNA is the only sequence kept; it has 42 bases, read in frame from the first base. The germline V gene provides CDR1 MNHEY and CDR2 SVGAGI. V is cut by 2 bases and J by 1 base, and the space between the germline ends is 6 bases. These data belong to a study of control samples from healthy donors and cancer patients (dated by TCRdb to the early 2020s). Library preparation used the immunoSEQ multiplex PCR assay. TCRdb provides this immuneACCESS table in a form limited to in-frame rearrangements. Some clones are lacking; in checked studies, under half of them reflect an unresolved V gene, and why the rest are absent is not known. The sample data list about 130,000 clones, and 80% to 95% of these were observed just once. Almost 2.5% of the sample is in the top ten clones.

What was sequenced was blood. This TCR came from a man younger than 35 in good health. Here the chain combines TRBV6-5 and TRBJ1-5; no D segment can be confidently identified. The DNA sequence is TGTGCCAGCAGTTACAGGCCAAGCAATCAGCCCCAGCATTTT. Translation gives CASSYRPSNQPQHF.